Presented here are 22 T cell receptor beta chains from one specimen sequenced in a study of blood T cell repertoires in COVID-19. Generated by immunoSEQ multiplex PCR, the TCRdb table keeps only in-frame clones and is missing some. The data show almost 200,000 clones, around four fifths seen once. The sample consisted of peripheral blood. The receptors derive from a man between 60 and 75 years old with COVID-19, enrolled during active disease.

This clone has more than one count but fewer than ten. The gene calls are TRBV27 and TRBJ1-4, with 9 bases matching TRBD1. With V trimmed by 5 bases and J by 8 bases, 6 bases remained unmatched. CDR1 and CDR2 from the germline V gene are MNHEY and SMNVEV (reference sequence). This CDR3 region has 14 residues. The chain's CDR3 is CASSTWTGDEKLFF. Here the CDR3 DNA reads TGTGCCAGCAGTACATGGACAGGGGACGAAAAACTGTTTTTT.

The chain has TRBV6-5 and TRBJ2-2, with 7 bases matching TRBD1. Looked up from germline, CDR1 is MNHEY and CDR2 is SVGAGI. After removal of 7 bases from V and 4 bases from J, the junction contained 9 bases not matched to a gene. The CDR3 contains 15 residues. DNA for the CDR3: TGTGCCAGCACCGCCTGGGACAGCCTCACCGGGGAGCTGTTTTTT. Translation: CASTAWDSLTGELFF.

V usage is TRBV6-2 or TRBV6-3 and J usage is TRBJ1-2, with D unresolved. The CDR3 consists of 14 residues. Germline-derived CDR1 and CDR2 are MNHEY and SVGEGT. V was pared by 2 bases and J by 6 bases, with 13 bases between. CDR3 sequence (DNA): TGTGCCAGCAGTTACGGTTCGTGGGGAGATGGCTACACCTTC. Amino acid sequence: CASSYGSWGDGYTF.

J is TRBJ2-5 and V is TRBV6-2 or TRBV6-3; D is perhaps TRBD2 (6 bases). V gave up 6 bases and J gave up 4 bases, with 12 bases separating them. This CDR3 contains 13 residues. Germline CDR1 MNHEY, CDR2 SVGEGT. The CDR3 nucleotides are TGTGCCAGCAGCTGGGTGGAGGGAGAGACCCAGTACTTC. Translation: CASSWVEGETQYF.

This sequence joins TRBV4-1 and TRBJ2-7; a possible D gene is TRBD2 (5 bases). Germline lookup yields CDR1 MGHRA and CDR2 YSYEKL. The V end was cut by 1 base, the J end by 0 bases, with 10 bases between. The CDR3 loop spans 15 amino acids. CDR3 in amino acids: CASSQGGVISYEQYF. The CDR3 bases are TGCGCCAGCAGCCAAGGGGGAGTCATCTCCTACGAGCAGTACTTC.

V is TRBV5-1 and J is TRBJ1-1; TRBD1 aligns across 7 bases. After removal of 3 bases from V and 1 base from J, the junction contained 6 bases not matched to a gene. CDR3 length: 15 residues. Germline CDR1 and CDR2: SGHRS and YFSETQ. The DNA of the CDR3 is TGCGCCAGCAGCTCCACGGGACAGCAGAACACTGAAGCTTTCTTT. It translates to CASSSTGQQNTEAFF.

This clone was recorded only once. This sequence joins TRBV30 and TRBJ1-1, with D tentatively TRBD1 (5 bases). Trimming removed 2 bases from V and 5 bases from J, with 12 bases in between. CDR3 size: 13 residues. Germline loops: CDR1 GTSNPN, CDR2 SVGIG (reference sequence). CDR3 DNA: TGTGCCTGGAGTCGGGCCGGGGGGACTGAAGCTTTCTTT. Translation: CAWSRAGGTEAFF.

The CDR3 DNA is TGTGCCAGTATCCTATCTCCGGGACAGAAGAACACCGGGGAGCTGTTTTTT. Protein: CASILSPGQKNTGELFF. V usage is TRBV19 and J usage is TRBJ2-2; TRBD1 matches at 7 bases. Unmatched junction bases numbered 12, after V lost 7 bases and J lost 1 base. The CDR3 covers 17 residues. Germline CDR1 and CDR2: LNHDA and SQIVND (reference sequence).

The rearrangement links TRBV7-8 to TRBJ1-6, with D tentatively TRBD1 (5 bases). In germline, CDR1 is SGHVS, CDR2 FQNEAQ. V dropped 1 base and J dropped 8 bases, with 12 bases sitting between them. The CDR3 sequence is 15 residues long. The CDR3 nucleotides read TGTGCCAGCAGCTTAGTTGCGGGAGGGGATTCACCCCTCCACTTT. Protein product: CASSLVAGGDSPLHF. The variable domain in full, with the rest retrieved from reference TRBV7-8 and TRBJ1-6, is GAGVSQSPRYKVAKRGQDVALRCDPISGHVSLFWYQQALGQGPEFLTYFQNEAQLDKSGLPSDRFFAERPEGSVSTLKIQRTQQEDSAVYLCASSLVAGGDSPLHFGNGTRLTVT.

The CDR3 loop reads CASSFLTAQTEAFF. CDR3 nucleotides: TGTGCCAGCAGCTTTTTAACCGCCCAGACTGAAGCTTTCTTT. This sequence joins TRBV7-3 and TRBJ1-1, with D unresolved. V gave up 3 bases and J gave up 5 bases, with 13 bases separating them. This CDR3 has 14 amino acids. Per germline, CDR1 SGHTA and CDR2 FQGTGA.

This chain connects TRBV4-2 to TRBJ1-2; no reliable D call. CDR3 length: 15 residues. V was shortened by 1 base and J by 2 bases, with 11 bases between the two germline ends. Germline V CDR1 and CDR2: LGHNA, YNFKEQ. The CDR3, as DNA: TGTGCCAGCAGCCAAGTCGCCCCAGGCAACTATGGCTACACCTTC. It specifies CASSQVAPGNYGYTF.

The chain combines TRBV28 with TRBJ2-3; a possible D gene is TRBD2 (5 bases). Trimming shortened V by 2 bases and J by 0 bases, and 12 bases separated the two germline ends. The V gene's germline CDR1 is MDHEN and CDR2 SYDVKM. CDR3 size: 16 residues. The CDR3, as DNA: TGTGCCAGCAGTTTACGGAGGCCCCTTAGCACAGATACGCAGTATTTT. It is translated as CASSLRRPLSTDTQYF.

CDR3 bases: TGTGCCAGCTCACCAGGTTACAGGAACACTGAAGCTTTCTTT. Its protein product is CASSPGYRNTEAFF. The chain has TRBV18 and TRBJ1-1, with D unresolved. The CDR3 contains 14 residues. The V and J ends lost 2 bases and 1 base respectively, with 8 bases between them. Germline CDR1 KGHSH, CDR2 LQKENI.

The chain employs TRBV7-8 and TRBJ2-7; TRBD2 is a possible D gene (6 bases). The length of the CDR3 is 15 residues. Germline V gives CDR1 SGHVS, CDR2 FQNEAQ. Trimming cost V 1 base and J 1 base, with 11 bases left between them. CDR3: CASSLVAGTSYEQYF. The DNA for the CDR3 is TGTGCCAGCAGCTTAGTGGCAGGGACTTCCTACGAGCAGTACTTC.

The rearrangement links TRBV29-1 to TRBJ1-1, with D possibly being TRBD1 (6 bases). The CDR3 loop spans 13 amino acids. V was cut by 7 bases and J by 0 bases, with 12 bases left in between. Germline CDR1 and CDR2: SQVTM and ANQGSEA. CDR3: CSAADSMNTEAFF. DNA for the CDR3: TGCAGCGCCGCGGACAGCATGAACACTGAAGCTTTCTTT.

The chain couples TRBV11-2 to TRBJ2-7, with 12 bases aligning to TRBD2. The V segment lost 5 bases and the J segment 4 bases; nucleotides outside the gene matches: 6. Germline CDR1 is SGHAT and CDR2 is FQNNGV. The CDR3 is 15 amino acids. The CDR3 loop is CASSHLAGGPYEQYF. In DNA form, the CDR3 reads TGTGCCAGCAGCCACCTAGCGGGAGGGCCGTACGAGCAGTACTTC.

This rearrangement joins TRBV7-6 to TRBJ1-4; the D is unclear. Trimming removed 1 base from V and 5 bases from J, with 5 bases in between. Germline V gene sequence: CDR1 SGHVS, CDR2 FNYEAQ. This CDR3 is 13 amino acids long. The CDR3 bases are TGTGCCAGCAGCTTAGGGGAGAATGAAAAACTGTTTTTT. It codes for CASSLGENEKLFF.

V is TRBV28 and J is TRBJ2-3; D is unclear. The CDR3 loop spans 14 amino acids. Looked up from germline, CDR1 is MDHEN and CDR2 is SYDVKM. V dropped 6 bases and J dropped 5 bases, with 15 bases sitting between them. DNA for the CDR3: TGTGCCAGCAGCCCAAGGAGCATGGAAGATACGCAGTATTTT. It specifies CASSPRSMEDTQYF.

The chain links TRBV7-8 to TRBJ2-5; 10 bases agree with TRBD2. The V gene's germline CDR1 is SGHVS and CDR2 FQNEAQ. V lost 5 bases and J lost 5; bases outside the gene matches: 8. The CDR3 loop spans 15 amino acids. CDR3 in DNA: TGTGCCAGCAGCAACCTCCTAGCGGGAGTTGAGACCCAGTACTTC. Amino acid sequence: CASSNLLAGVETQYF.

V usage is TRBV21-1 and J usage is TRBJ2-4; TRBD1 is the table's D call and was not checked against the DNA. TRBV21-1 constitutes a pseudogene. CDR3 length: 14 residues. Here the CDR3 DNA reads TGTGCCAGCAGCCGGTACAGGGTTGAAAACATTCAGTACTTC. It encodes CASSRYRVENIQYF.

This clone was seen a few times. The gene calls are TRBV7-9 and TRBJ2-4; no clear D. V lost 1 base, J lost 7 bases, and 8 bases lay in between. The CDR3 totals 13 residues. Germline values: CDR1 SEHNR, CDR2 FQNEAQ (reference sequence). Written as DNA, the CDR3 is TGTGCCAGCAGCTTAGTTGGGCGCAACATTCAGTACTTC. Translated, it gives CASSLVGRNIQYF.

This chain links TRBV10-2 with TRBJ1-1; 12 bases line up with TRBD1. V dropped 6 bases and J dropped 5; count of bases not matched to a gene: 10. The CDR3 totals 16 residues. CDR1 and CDR2 from the germline V gene are WSHSY and SAAADI. The CDR3 protein is CASRAGTGGVWTEAFF. CDR3 DNA sequence: TGCGCCAGCAGGGCCGGGACAGGGGGCGTATGGACTGAAGCTTTCTTT.